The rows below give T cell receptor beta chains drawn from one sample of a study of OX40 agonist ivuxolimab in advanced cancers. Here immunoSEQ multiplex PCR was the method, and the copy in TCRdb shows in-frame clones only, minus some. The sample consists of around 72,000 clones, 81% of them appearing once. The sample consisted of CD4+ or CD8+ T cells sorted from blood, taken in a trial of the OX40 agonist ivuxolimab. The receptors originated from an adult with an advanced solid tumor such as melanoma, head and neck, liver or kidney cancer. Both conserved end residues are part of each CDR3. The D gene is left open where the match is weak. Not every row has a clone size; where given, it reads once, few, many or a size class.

cdr3_nt: TGTGCCAGCAGCTTAGCGGGGGGGACCTACAATGAGCAGTTCTTC; cdr3_aa: CASSLAGGTYNEQFF; clone_size: .; v_call: TRBV11-3; j_call: TRBJ2-1; d_call: TRBD2
cdr3_nt: TGTGCCAGCAGTCTGGGGGGACCCGGCGACGAGCAGTACTTC; cdr3_aa: CASSLGGPGDEQYF; clone_size: .; v_call: TRBV5-4; j_call: TRBJ2-7; d_call: .
cdr3_nt: TGTGCCAGCAGCTTACGGGCGGGAGGGATCAATGAGCAGTTCTTC; cdr3_aa: CASSLRAGGINEQFF; clone_size: .; v_call: TRBV7-2; j_call: TRBJ2-1; d_call: TRBD2
cdr3_nt: TGTGCCAGCAGCACCTCGTCGGGGCACACCGGGGAGCTGTTTTTT; cdr3_aa: CASSTSSGHTGELFF; clone_size: .; v_call: TRBV6-6; j_call: TRBJ2-2; d_call: .
cdr3_nt: TGTGCCAGCAGCCAAGCCCTGGGCAGGCCCTACAATGAGCAGTTCTTC; cdr3_aa: CASSQALGRPYNEQFF; clone_size: .; v_call: TRBV4-2; j_call: TRBJ2-1; d_call: .
cdr3_nt: TGTGCCAGCAGCCGGGACAGGGGAAGCAATCAGCCCCAGCATTTT; cdr3_aa: CASSRDRGSNQPQHF; clone_size: .; v_call: TRBV7-2; j_call: TRBJ1-5; d_call: TRBD1
cdr3_nt: TGTGCCAGCAACTCCCCGGGACTAGCGGGGCAAAACGGGGAGCTGTTTTTT; cdr3_aa: CASNSPGLAGQNGELFF; clone_size: few; v_call: TRBV27; j_call: TRBJ2-2; d_call: TRBD2
cdr3_nt: TGTGCCAGCAGCTTGAGACTAGCGGGAGTCGAGCAGTACTTC; cdr3_aa: CASSLRLAGVEQYF; clone_size: once; v_call: TRBV5-5; j_call: TRBJ2-7; d_call: TRBD2
cdr3_nt: TGTGCCAGCAGCTCCGCCGGACATAATGAAAAACTGTTTTTT; cdr3_aa: CASSSAGHNEKLFF; clone_size: .; v_call: TRBV11-2; j_call: TRBJ1-4; d_call: .
cdr3_nt: TGCGCCAGCAGCTCCCTTGGGAGCAATGAGCAGTTCTTC; cdr3_aa: CASSSLGSNEQFF; clone_size: once; v_call: TRBV5-1; j_call: TRBJ2-1; d_call: .
cdr3_nt: TGCGCCAGCAGTCGGACGGGTTACGGCTACACCTTC; cdr3_aa: CASSRTGYGYTF; clone_size: .; v_call: TRBV23-1; j_call: TRBJ1-2; d_call: .
cdr3_nt: TGTGCCAGCAGCCCCCGGGCAGTACCTGGGGGAGAGACCCAGTACTTC; cdr3_aa: CASSPRAVPGGETQYF; clone_size: .; v_call: TRBV11-3; j_call: TRBJ2-5; d_call: .
cdr3_nt: TGTGCCAGCAGCTCTGGGACAGGGTACAACGAGCAGTACTTC; cdr3_aa: CASSSGTGYNEQYF; clone_size: .; v_call: TRBV5-4; j_call: TRBJ2-7; d_call: TRBD1
cdr3_nt: TGTGCCAGCAGTTATCAGGGGCTTAGTTCACCCCTCCACTTT; cdr3_aa: CASSYQGLSSPLHF; clone_size: .; v_call: TRBV6-5; j_call: TRBJ1-6; d_call: .
cdr3_nt: TGTGCCAGCAGTTCCCCCCAAGCCCAAGAGACCCAGTACTTC; cdr3_aa: CASSSPQAQETQYF; clone_size: .; v_call: TRBV9; j_call: TRBJ2-5; d_call: .
cdr3_nt: TGTGCCAGCAGGGACAGAGGGGAAAAACTGTTTTTT; cdr3_aa: CASRDRGEKLFF; clone_size: .; v_call: TRBV2; j_call: TRBJ1-4; d_call: .
cdr3_nt: TGCGCCAACCTTCGGTGCACTGAAGCTTTCTTT; cdr3_aa: CANLRCTEAFF; clone_size: once; v_call: TRBV10-1; j_call: TRBJ1-1; d_call: .
cdr3_nt: TGTGCCAGTAGGCTACGGGACAACGCCTACGAGCAGTACTTC; cdr3_aa: CASRLRDNAYEQYF; clone_size: .; v_call: TRBV19; j_call: TRBJ2-7; d_call: .
cdr3_nt: TGCAGCGTTGTGGGGGCCGAACAAGAGACCCAGTACTTC; cdr3_aa: CSVVGAEQETQYF; clone_size: .; v_call: TRBV29-1; j_call: TRBJ2-5; d_call: .
cdr3_nt: TGTGCCACCAGCAGAGATGGGACAACTGGAAACACCATATATTTT; cdr3_aa: CATSRDGTTGNTIYF; clone_size: .; v_call: TRBV15; j_call: TRBJ1-3; d_call: .
cdr3_nt: TGTGCCATCAAGTCGGATTTGAACACTGAAGCTTTCTTT; cdr3_aa: CAIKSDLNTEAFF; clone_size: many; v_call: TRBV10-3; j_call: TRBJ1-1; d_call: .
cdr3_nt: TGTGCCAGTAGTCCCGGACAGGGTGGCTCCTACAATGAGCAGTTCTTC; cdr3_aa: CASSPGQGGSYNEQFF; clone_size: .; v_call: TRBV19; j_call: TRBJ2-1; d_call: TRBD1